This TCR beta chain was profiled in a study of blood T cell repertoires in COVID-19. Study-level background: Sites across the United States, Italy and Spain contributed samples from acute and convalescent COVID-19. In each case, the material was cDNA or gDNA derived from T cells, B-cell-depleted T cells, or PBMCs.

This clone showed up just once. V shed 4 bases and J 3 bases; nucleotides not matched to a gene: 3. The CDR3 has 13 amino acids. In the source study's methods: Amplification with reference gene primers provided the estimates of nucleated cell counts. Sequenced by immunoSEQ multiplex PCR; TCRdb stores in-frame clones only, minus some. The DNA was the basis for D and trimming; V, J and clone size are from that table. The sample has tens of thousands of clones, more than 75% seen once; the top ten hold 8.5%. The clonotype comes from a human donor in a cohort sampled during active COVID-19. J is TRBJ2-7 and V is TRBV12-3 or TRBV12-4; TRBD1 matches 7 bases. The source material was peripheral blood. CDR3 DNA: TGTGCCAGCAGTTCCACAGGGGTCTACGAGCAGTACTTC. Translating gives CASSSTGVYEQYF.